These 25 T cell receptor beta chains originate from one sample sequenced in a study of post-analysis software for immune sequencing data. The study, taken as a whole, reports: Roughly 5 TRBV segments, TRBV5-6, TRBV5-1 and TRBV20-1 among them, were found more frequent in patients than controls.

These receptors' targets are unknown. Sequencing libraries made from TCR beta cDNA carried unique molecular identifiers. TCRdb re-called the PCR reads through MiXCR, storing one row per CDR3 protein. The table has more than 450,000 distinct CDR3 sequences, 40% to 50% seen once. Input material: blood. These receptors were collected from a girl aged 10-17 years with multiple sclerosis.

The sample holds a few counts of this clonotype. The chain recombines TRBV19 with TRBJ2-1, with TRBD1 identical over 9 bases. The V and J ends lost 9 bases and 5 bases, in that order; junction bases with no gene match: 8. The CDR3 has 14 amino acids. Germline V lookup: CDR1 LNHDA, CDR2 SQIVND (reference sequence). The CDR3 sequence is CASDRGGIDNEQFF. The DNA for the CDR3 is TGTGCCAGCGACAGGGGGGGCATCGACAATGAGCAGTTCTTC.

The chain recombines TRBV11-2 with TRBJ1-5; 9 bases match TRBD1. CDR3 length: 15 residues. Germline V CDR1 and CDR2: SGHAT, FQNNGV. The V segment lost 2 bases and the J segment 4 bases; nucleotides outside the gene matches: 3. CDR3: CASSLTGGPNQPQHF. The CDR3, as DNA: TGTGCCAGCAGCTTAACAGGGGGCCCGAATCAGCCCCAGCATTTT.

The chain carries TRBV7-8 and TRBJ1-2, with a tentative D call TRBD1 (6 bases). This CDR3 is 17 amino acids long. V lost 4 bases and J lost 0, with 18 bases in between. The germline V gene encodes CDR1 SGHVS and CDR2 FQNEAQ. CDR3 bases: TGTGCCAGCAGCTCGAGAGTTGTCAGGGGCTCTAACTATGGCTACACCTTC. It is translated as CASSSRVVRGSNYGYTF. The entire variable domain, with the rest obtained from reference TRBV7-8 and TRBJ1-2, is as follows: GAGVSQSPRYKVAKRGQDVALRCDPISGHVSLFWYQQALGQGPEFLTYFQNEAQLDKSGLPSDRFFAERPEGSVSTLKIQRTQQEDSAVYLCASSSRVVRGSNYGYTFGSGTRLTVV.

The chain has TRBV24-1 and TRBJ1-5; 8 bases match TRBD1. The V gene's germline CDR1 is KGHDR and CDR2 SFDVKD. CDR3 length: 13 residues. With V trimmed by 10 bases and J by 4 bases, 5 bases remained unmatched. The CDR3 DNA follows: TGTGCCACTAGAGACAGGGGTAATCAGCCCCAGCATTTT. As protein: CATRDRGNQPQHF.

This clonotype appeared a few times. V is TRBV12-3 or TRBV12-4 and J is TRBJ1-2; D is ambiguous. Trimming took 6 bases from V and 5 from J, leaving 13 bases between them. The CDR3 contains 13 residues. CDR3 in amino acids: CASSHPDKYGYTF. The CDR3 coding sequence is TGTGCCAGCAGCCACCCTGACAAGTATGGCTACACCTTC.

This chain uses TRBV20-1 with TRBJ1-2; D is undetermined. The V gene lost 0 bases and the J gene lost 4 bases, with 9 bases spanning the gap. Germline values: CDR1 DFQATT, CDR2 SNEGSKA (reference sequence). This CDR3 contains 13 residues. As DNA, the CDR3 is TGCAGTGCTAGAGATCTCGGGGTCTATGGCTACACCTTC. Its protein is CSARDLGVYGYTF.

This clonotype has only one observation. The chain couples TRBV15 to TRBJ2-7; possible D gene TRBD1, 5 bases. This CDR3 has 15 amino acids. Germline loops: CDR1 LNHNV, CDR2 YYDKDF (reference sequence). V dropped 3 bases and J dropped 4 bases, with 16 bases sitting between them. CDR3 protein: CATSRSGDRRYEQYF. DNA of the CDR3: TGTGCCACCAGCAGGTCTGGAGACAGACGGTACGAGCAGTACTTC.

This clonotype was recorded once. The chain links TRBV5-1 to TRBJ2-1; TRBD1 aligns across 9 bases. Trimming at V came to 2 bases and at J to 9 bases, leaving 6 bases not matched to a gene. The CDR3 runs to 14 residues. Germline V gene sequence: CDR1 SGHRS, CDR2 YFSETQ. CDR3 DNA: TGCGCCAGCAGCTTAGCACAGGGGGCCGGTGAGCAGTTCTTC. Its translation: CASSLAQGAGEQFF.

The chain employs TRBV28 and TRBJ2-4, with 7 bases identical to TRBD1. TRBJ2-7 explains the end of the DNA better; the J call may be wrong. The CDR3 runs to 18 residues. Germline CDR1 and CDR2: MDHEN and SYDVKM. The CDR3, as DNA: TGTGCCAGCACCCCTGGGCCATACAGGGGCCCGGACCCCTACGAGCAGTACTTC. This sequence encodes CASTPGPYRGPDPYEQYF.

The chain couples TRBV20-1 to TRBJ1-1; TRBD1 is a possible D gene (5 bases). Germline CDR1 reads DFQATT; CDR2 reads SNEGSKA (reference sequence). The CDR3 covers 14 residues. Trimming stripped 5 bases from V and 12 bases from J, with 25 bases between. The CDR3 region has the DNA TGCAGTGCTCGAACCACGGGGCAGGCGCTGGAAACTTTCTTT. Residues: CSARTTGQALETFF.

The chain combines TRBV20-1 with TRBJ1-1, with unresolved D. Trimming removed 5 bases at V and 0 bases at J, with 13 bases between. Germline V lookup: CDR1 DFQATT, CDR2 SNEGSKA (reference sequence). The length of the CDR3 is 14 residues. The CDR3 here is CSAPAGSLNTEAFF. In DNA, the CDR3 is TGCAGTGCTCCGGCCGGCAGCTTGAACACTGAAGCTTTCTTT.

Here the CDR3 reads CSARKGAWTVEETQYF. The CDR3 nucleotides are TGCAGTGCTAGAAAGGGGGCTTGGACAGTAGAAGAGACCCAGTACTTC. V gene TRBV20-1 combines with J gene TRBJ2-7, with TRBD1 matching over 7 bases. The end of the DNA fits TRBJ2-5 better, so the J call may be wrong. CDR3 length: 16 amino acids. CDR1 DFQATT and CDR2 SNEGSKA come from the germline V gene (reference sequence).

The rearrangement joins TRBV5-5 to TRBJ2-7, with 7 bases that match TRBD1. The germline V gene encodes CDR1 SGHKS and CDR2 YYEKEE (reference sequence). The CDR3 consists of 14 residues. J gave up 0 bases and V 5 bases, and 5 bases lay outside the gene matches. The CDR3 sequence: CASRDRPSSYEQYF. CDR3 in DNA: TGTGCCAGCAGGGACAGGCCGAGCTCCTACGAGCAGTACTTC.

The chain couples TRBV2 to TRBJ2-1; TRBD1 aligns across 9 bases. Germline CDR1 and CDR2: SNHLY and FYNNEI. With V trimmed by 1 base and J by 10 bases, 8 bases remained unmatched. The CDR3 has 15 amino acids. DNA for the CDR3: TGTGCCAGCAGTGAAGGCGGACAGGGGTCCTACGAGCAGTTCTTC. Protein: CASSEGGQGSYEQFF.

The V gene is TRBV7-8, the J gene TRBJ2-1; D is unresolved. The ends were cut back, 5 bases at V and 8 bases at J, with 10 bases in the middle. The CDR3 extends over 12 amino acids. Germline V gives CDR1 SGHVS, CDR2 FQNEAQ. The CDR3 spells CASSPQVHEQFF. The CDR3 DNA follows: TGTGCCAGCAGCCCCCAGGTTCATGAGCAGTTCTTC.

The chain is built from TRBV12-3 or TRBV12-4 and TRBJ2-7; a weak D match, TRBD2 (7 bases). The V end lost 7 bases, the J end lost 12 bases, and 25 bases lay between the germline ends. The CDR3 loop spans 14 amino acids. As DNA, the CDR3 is TGTGCCAGCACACTAGGGAGGGGACAAGGCTCTCGGTACTTC. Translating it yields CASTLGRGQGSRYF.

The CDR3 protein is CASGPEGGYNSPLHF. CDR3 bases: TGTGCTAGTGGCCCGGAGGGCGGCTATAATTCACCCCTCCACTTT. This chain joins TRBV12-5 and TRBJ1-6; D not certain. The CDR3 covers 15 residues. The germline V gene has CDR1 LGHNT and CDR2 FRNRAP. V was trimmed by 6 bases and J by 3 bases, leaving 12 bases between them.

The CDR3 DNA follows: TGCGCCAGCAGCTTGGGGGCCAGACAGGGGTCCGAGCAGTACTTC. It specifies CASSLGARQGSEQYF. The J gene is TRBJ2-7, the V gene TRBV5-1; TRBD1 matches 8 bases. Germline V gives CDR1 SGHRS, CDR2 YFSETQ. Trimming took 0 bases from V and 6 from J; bases not matched to a gene: 8. The CDR3 totals 15 residues. The entire variable domain, with the rest obtained from reference TRBV5-1 and TRBJ2-7, is as follows: KAGVTQTPRYLIKTRGQQVTLSCSPISGHRSVSWYQQTPGQGLQFLFEYFSETQRNKGNFPGRFSGRQFSNSRSEMNVSTLELGDSALYLCASSLGARQGSEQYFGPGTRLTVT.

The CDR3 spells CASSALVGAAVYGYTF. The CDR3 nucleotides read TGTGCCAGCAGTGCCTTGGTCGGGGCCGCCGTCTATGGCTACACCTTC. The J gene is TRBJ1-2, the V gene TRBV12-3 or TRBV12-4; weak D call: TRBD1 (5 bases). This CDR3 has 16 amino acids. Trimming left V 5 bases short and J 4 bases short, with 20 bases between.

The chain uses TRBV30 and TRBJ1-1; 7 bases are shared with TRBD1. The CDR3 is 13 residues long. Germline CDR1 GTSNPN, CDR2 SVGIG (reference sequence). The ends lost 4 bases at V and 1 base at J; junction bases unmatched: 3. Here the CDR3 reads CAWTTGRNTEAFF. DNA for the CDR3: TGTGCCTGGACGACAGGGAGGAACACTGAAGCTTTCTTT.

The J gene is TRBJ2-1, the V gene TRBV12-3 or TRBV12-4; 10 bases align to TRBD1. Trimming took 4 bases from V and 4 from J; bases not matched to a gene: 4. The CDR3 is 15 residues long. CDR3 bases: TGTGCCAGCAGTTCGGACAGGGGGTATTACAATGAGCAGTTCTTC. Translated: CASSSDRGYYNEQFF.

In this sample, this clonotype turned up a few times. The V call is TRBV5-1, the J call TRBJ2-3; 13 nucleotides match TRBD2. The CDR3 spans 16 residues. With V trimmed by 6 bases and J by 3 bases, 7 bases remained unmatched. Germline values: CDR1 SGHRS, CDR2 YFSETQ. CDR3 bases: TGCGCCAGCAACTGGGGGACTAGCGGGACGACAGATACGCAGTATTTT. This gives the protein CASNWGTSGTTDTQYF.

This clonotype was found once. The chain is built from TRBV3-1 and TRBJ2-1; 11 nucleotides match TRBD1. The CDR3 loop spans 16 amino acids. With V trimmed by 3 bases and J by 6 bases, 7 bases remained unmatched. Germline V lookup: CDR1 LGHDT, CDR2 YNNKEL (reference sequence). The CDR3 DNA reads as TGTGCCAGCAGCCAGTCCGGGGACAGGGGGGCCAATGAGCAGTTCTTC. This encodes CASSQSGDRGANEQFF.

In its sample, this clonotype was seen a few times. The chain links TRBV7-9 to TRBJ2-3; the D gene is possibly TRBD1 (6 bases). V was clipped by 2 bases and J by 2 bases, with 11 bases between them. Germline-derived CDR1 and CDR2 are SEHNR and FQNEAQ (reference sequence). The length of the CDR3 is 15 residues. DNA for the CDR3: TGTGCCAGCAGCTTATGGACAGATATCACAGATACGCAGTATTTT. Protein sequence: CASSLWTDITDTQYF.

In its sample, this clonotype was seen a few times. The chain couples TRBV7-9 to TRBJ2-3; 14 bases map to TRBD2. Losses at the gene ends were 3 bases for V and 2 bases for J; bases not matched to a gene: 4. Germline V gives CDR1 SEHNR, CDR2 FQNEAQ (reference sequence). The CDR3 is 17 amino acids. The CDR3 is CASSLGLAGAVTDTQYF. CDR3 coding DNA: TGTGCCAGCAGCTTGGGACTAGCGGGAGCAGTCACAGATACGCAGTATTTT. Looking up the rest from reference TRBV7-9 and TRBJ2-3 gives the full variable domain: DTGVSQNPRHKITKRGQNVTFRCDPISEHNRLYWYRQTLGQGPEFLTYFQNEAQLEKSRLLSDRFSAERPKGSFSTLEIQRTEQGDSAMYLCASSLGLAGAVTDTQYFGPGTRLTVL.